The sequence of this T cell receptor beta chain was determined in a study of tumor-infiltrating lymphocytes in primary liver carcinoma. Study details: Tumors measured roughly 4 to 10 cm and were stage T1-T3 N0M0.

Both RNA and DNA were isolated together from about 20-30 mg of bulk tissue that had not been sorted. The patients presented with primary liver carcinoma, which was managed through surgical resection. A remark on this clonotype: Its antigen is unknown.

Overall study results and limits: Tumor specimens were characterized by a significantly higher top-250-clone fraction than blood (p = 0.039). Tumor region pairs overlapped more than did tumor-adjacent and tumor-blood pairs.

Making TCR beta cDNA involved 400 to 600 ng total RNA and a constant-region primer. Three nested multiplex PCR rounds, a slightly modified ARM-PCR, produced the libraries for TCR beta. Both of the initial two PCR rounds ran for 10 cycles and employed TRBV1-TRBV30 forward primers alongside a C-beta reverse primer. Each CDR3 protein is one row after TCRdb ran MiXCR on the multiplex PCR reads. This sample has 44,000 or so distinct CDR3 sequences, with 71% found just once. The CDR3 is 13 residues long. Germline CDR1 reads SNHLY; CDR2 reads FYNNEI. The trim removed 6 bases at V and 1 base at J, leaving 2 bases unmatched.

The receptor was isolated from a man aged 40-55 years with primary liver carcinoma and hepatitis B virus infection. The sample consisted of liver tumor tissue from sampling region 5. Described subset: tumor region T5, tumor centre. This rearrangement joins TRBV2 to TRBJ1-2; TRBD1 matches at 7 bases. CDR3 nucleotide sequence: TGTGCCAGCAGGGGGGACAGTAACTATGGCTACACCTTC. Its translation is CASRGDSNYGYTF.